A single sample gave rise to the 17 T cell receptor beta chains below, sequenced in a study of control samples from healthy donors and cancer patients. Clones were read by immunoSEQ multiplex PCR, and TCRdb kept only the in-frame ones, dropping some. The table lists about 95,000 clones, approximately 90% of them singletons. The sequenced material came from blood. Receptor source: a woman aged 70-85 years in good health.

This chain joins TRBV12-3 or TRBV12-4 and TRBJ2-3, with D hard to call. The ends were cut back, 4 bases at V and 5 bases at J, with 7 bases in the middle. The CDR3 sequence is 12 residues long. CDR3 DNA sequence: TGTGCCAGCAGTTCTATTGTAGATACGCAGTATTTT. It specifies CASSSIVDTQYF.

V gene TRBV2 combines with J gene TRBJ1-5; D remains ambiguous. CDR3 length equals 15 residues. With 1 base removed from V and 4 bases from J, the gap between germline ends came to 11 bases. The germline gives CDR1 SNHLY, CDR2 FYNNEI. The CDR3 region has the DNA TGTGCCAGCAGTGAAGGGGCGATACGAAATCAGCCCCAGCATTTT. It translates to CASSEGAIRNQPQHF. Full variable domain (remainder filled in from reference TRBV2 and TRBJ1-5): EPEVTQTPSHQVTQMGQEVILRCVPISNHLYFYWYRQILGQKVEFLVSFYNNEISEKSEIFDDQFSVERPDGSNFTLKIRSTKLEDSAMYFCASSEGAIRNQPQHFGDGTRLSIL.

CDR3 sequence (DNA): TGTGCCAGCAGGGCAGGGGACGCAATAGCCAAAAACATTCAGTACTTC. Its protein is CASRAGDAIAKNIQYF. This chain joins TRBV2 and TRBJ2-4, with D perhaps matching TRBD1 (6 bases). The CDR3 length is 16 residues. The V end was cut by 6 bases, the J end by 0 bases, with 15 bases between. Germline CDR1 and CDR2: SNHLY and FYNNEI.

The J gene is TRBJ1-5, the V gene TRBV2; no clear D. Trimming stripped 6 bases from V and 1 base from J, with 10 bases between. CDR1 is SNHLY, CDR2 FYNNEI, per germline. The CDR3 length is 14 residues. The CDR3 here is CASSEPWSNQPQHF. The CDR3, as DNA: TGTGCCAGCAGCGAACCTTGGAGCAATCAGCCCCAGCATTTT.

V usage is TRBV19 and J usage is TRBJ1-1; 7 bases are a match to TRBD1. The CDR3 spans 16 residues. The junction had 10 bases not matched to a gene; V was cut back by 6 bases and J by 0 bases. CDR1 and CDR2 from the germline V gene are LNHDA and SQIVND (reference sequence). CDR3 sequence: CASRPQTGFMNTEAFF. CDR3 coding DNA: TGTGCCAGTAGACCTCAGACAGGGTTCATGAACACTGAAGCTTTCTTT.

This chain uses TRBV20-1 with TRBJ1-4; D remains ambiguous. The CDR3 runs to 11 residues. Germline V gene data show CDR1 as DFQATT and CDR2 as SNEGSKA (reference sequence). Trimming took 2 bases from V and 5 from J, leaving 3 bases between them. Here the CDR3 DNA reads TGCAGTGCTAGATGGAATGAAAAACTGTTTTTT. Translated, it gives CSARWNEKLFF.

The chain employs TRBV5-8 and TRBJ2-5, with D hard to call. CDR1 and CDR2 from the germline V gene are SGHTS and YDEGEE. Trimming removed 1 base from V and 1 base from J, with 8 bases in between. The CDR3 covers 14 residues. DNA for the CDR3: TGTGCCAGCAGCTTGTCGACTCTCCAAGAGACCCAGTACTTC. Translating gives CASSLSTLQETQYF.

The chain has TRBV3-1 (or the pseudogene TRBV3-2) and TRBJ1-1; 9 bases are shared with TRBD1. CDR3 length: 14 amino acids. The germline V gene has CDR1 LGHDT and CDR2 YNNKEL (reference sequence). The V gene end was trimmed by 3 bases and the J gene end by 7 bases; junction bases not matched to a gene: 6. The CDR3 region has the DNA TGTGCCAGCAGCCAGCGGGACAGGGTAGTTGAAGCTTTCTTT. It codes for CASSQRDRVVEAFF.

This chain joins TRBV6-5 and TRBJ1-3, with D unresolved. This CDR3 comprises 13 residues. Trimming removed 8 bases at V and 3 bases at J, with 11 bases between. Germline lookup yields CDR1 MNHEY and CDR2 SVGAGI. The CDR3 DNA reads as TGTGCCAGCGCCAAGGGCTTTGGAAACACCATATATTTT. Protein sequence: CASAKGFGNTIYF.

The chain joins TRBV9 to TRBJ2-3, with 9 bases aligning to TRBD1. J was trimmed by 1 base and V by 6 bases; bases with no gene match: 9. The CDR3 covers 16 residues. Germline-derived CDR1 and CDR2 are SGDLS and YYNGEE. The chain's CDR3 is CASNRGQGARTDTQYF. The CDR3 region has the DNA TGTGCCAGCAATCGGGGACAGGGCGCTCGCACAGATACGCAGTATTTT.

The rearrangement joins TRBV29-1 to TRBJ2-7; D ambiguous. The V gene's germline CDR1 is SQVTM and CDR2 ANQGSEA. V was trimmed by 4 bases and J by 0 bases, leaving 10 bases between them. The CDR3 spans 13 residues. The CDR3 coding sequence is TGCAGCGTTGGCGGACCCTCCTCCTACGAGCAGTACTTC. It yields the protein CSVGGPSSYEQYF.

The chain employs TRBV30 and TRBJ1-1, with 9 bases aligning to TRBD1. Germline loops: CDR1 GTSNPN, CDR2 SVGIG (reference sequence). After removal of 3 bases from V and 3 bases from J, the junction contained 5 bases not matched to a gene. This CDR3 has 14 residues. The CDR3 protein is CAWRDRGVDTEAFF. In nucleotides, the CDR3 is TGTGCCTGGAGAGACAGGGGGGTTGACACTGAAGCTTTCTTT. The entire variable domain, with the rest obtained from reference TRBV30 and TRBJ1-1, is as follows: SQTIHQWPATLVQPVGSPLSLECTVEGTSNPNLYWYRQAAGRGLQLLFYSVGIGQISSEVPQNLSASRPQDRQFILSSKKLLLSDSGFYLCAWRDRGVDTEAFFGQGTRLTVV.

The rearrangement joins TRBV6-1 to TRBJ2-1; D is unresolved. Germline V gene sequence: CDR1 MNHNS, CDR2 SASEGT. CDR3 size: 11 residues. V was pared by 3 bases and J by 6 bases, with 3 bases between. CDR3 loop: CASSDINEQFF. The CDR3 DNA sequence: TGTGCCAGCAGTGATATCAATGAGCAGTTCTTC.

CDR3 coding DNA: TGTGCCAGCAGCTTGGAGCTCACCCTCGGGGGTATAGATGGCTACACCTTC. Its protein product is CASSLELTLGGIDGYTF. This chain connects TRBV5-6 to TRBJ1-2; tentative D call: TRBD1 (5 bases). V was cut by 0 bases and J by 6 bases, with 21 bases left in between. The CDR3 is made up of 17 amino acids. The germline V gene encodes CDR1 SGHDT and CDR2 YYEEEE.

The V and J genes are TRBV19 and TRBJ2-1; TRBD2 matches at 7 bases. V shed 3 bases, J shed 6 bases, and the junction held 11 bases outside the gene matches. The CDR3 sequence is 16 residues long. Looked up from germline, CDR1 is LNHDA and CDR2 is SQIVND (reference sequence). This chain's CDR3 is CASSILAEDSGNEQFF. In DNA form, the CDR3 reads TGTGCCAGTAGTATTCTAGCGGAGGACTCGGGCAATGAGCAGTTCTTC.

This sequence joins TRBV9 and TRBJ2-3; D is perhaps TRBD1 (5 bases). Germline V gene sequence: CDR1 SGDLS, CDR2 YYNGEE. This CDR3 spans 14 amino acids. Trimming removed 3 bases from V and 5 bases from J, with 13 bases in between. The DNA of the CDR3 is TGTGCCAGCAGCGCTCAGGGTAGAAGAGATACGCAGTATTTT. Its protein product is CASSAQGRRDTQYF.

The rearrangement uses TRBV20-1 and TRBJ1-2; maybe TRBD1 (5 bases). Trimming removed 6 bases at V and 8 bases at J, with 13 bases between. Germline V gene sequence: CDR1 DFQATT, CDR2 SNEGSKA (reference sequence). This CDR3 contains 11 residues. CDR3 nucleotides: TGCAGTGCAAGCCTACAGGCCGGCTACACCTTC. Translation: CSASLQAGYTF.